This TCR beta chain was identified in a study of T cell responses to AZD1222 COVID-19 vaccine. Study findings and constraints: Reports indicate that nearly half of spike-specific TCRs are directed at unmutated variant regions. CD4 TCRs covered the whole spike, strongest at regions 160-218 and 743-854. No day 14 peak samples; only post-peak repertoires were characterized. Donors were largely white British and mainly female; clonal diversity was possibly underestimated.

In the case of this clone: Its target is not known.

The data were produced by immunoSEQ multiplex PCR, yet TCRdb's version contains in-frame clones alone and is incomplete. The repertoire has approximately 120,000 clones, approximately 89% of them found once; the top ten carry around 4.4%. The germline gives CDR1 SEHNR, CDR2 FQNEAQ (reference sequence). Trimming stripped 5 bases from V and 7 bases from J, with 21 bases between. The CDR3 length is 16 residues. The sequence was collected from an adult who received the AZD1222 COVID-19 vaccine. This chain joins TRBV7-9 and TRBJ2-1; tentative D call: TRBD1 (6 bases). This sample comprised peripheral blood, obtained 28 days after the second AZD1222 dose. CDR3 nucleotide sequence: TGTGCCAGCAGCCCACCAAGGGGGATCTCAGGTAATGAGCAGTTCTTC. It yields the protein CASSPPRGISGNEQFF.